The 12 T cell receptor beta chains in this list originate from one sample, sequenced in a study of cytomegalovirus exposure and HLA in healthy donors. Primers for the PCR totalled 60 Vbeta and 13 Jbeta. TCRdb's table, derived via immunoSEQ multiplex PCR, lists solely in-frame clones and lacks some. The sample includes some 150,000 clones, around 80% seen only once; the top ten take around 5.4%. The sequenced material came from PBMCs. The receptors stem from a man aged 25-40 years in good health and CMV-seropositive.

The chain is built from TRBV19 and TRBJ2-7, with a tentative D call TRBD2 (6 bases). There are 15 residues in the CDR3. V lost 5 bases and J 5 bases, leaving 19 bases between the germline ends. The germline V gene encodes CDR1 LNHDA and CDR2 SQIVND (reference sequence). This CDR3 is CASSPLYGGANEQYF. The CDR3 nucleotides are TGTGCCAGTAGTCCCCTCTATGGAGGGGCCAACGAGCAGTACTTC.

This sequence joins TRBV2 and TRBJ2-2, with 8 bases that match TRBD2. There are 13 residues in the CDR3. CDR1 is SNHLY and CDR2 is FYNNEI in the germline V gene. Unmatched junction bases numbered 4, after V lost 8 bases and J lost 5 bases. CDR3: CASGTRSTGELFF. The CDR3 coding sequence is TGTGCCAGCGGGACTAGGTCGACCGGGGAGCTGTTTTTT.

V gene TRBV7-9 combines with J gene TRBJ2-2; TRBD2 might be the D (5 bases). The V end lost 5 bases, the J end lost 4 bases, and 5 bases lay between the germline ends. The CDR3 spans 12 residues. Germline V gives CDR1 SEHNR, CDR2 FQNEAQ (reference sequence). The DNA of the CDR3 is TGTGCCAGCAGCCGGGGCACCGGGGAGCTGTTTTTT. Translation: CASSRGTGELFF. Based on the CDR3 plus reference TRBV7-9 and TRBJ2-2, the full variable domain is DTGVSQNPRHKITKRGQNVTFRCDPISEHNRLYWYRQTLGQGPEFLTYFQNEAQLEKSRLLSDRFSAERPKGSFSTLEIQRTEQGDSAMYLCASSRGTGELFFGEGSRLTVL.

The rearrangement uses TRBV18 and TRBJ2-5; TRBD2 matches 14 bases. J was trimmed by 4 bases and V by 3 bases; bases with no gene match: 7. The CDR3 loop spans 17 amino acids. Looked up from germline, CDR1 is KGHSH and CDR2 is LQKENI. CDR3 protein: CASSPGTSGRLSETQYF. The CDR3 nucleotides are TGTGCCAGCTCACCCGGGACTAGCGGGAGACTATCAGAGACCCAGTACTTC.

The chain is built from TRBV5-6 and TRBJ1-1; D uncertain. Germline V gene lookup returns CDR1 SGHDT and CDR2 YYEEEE. The V end lost 4 bases, the J end lost 0 bases, and 10 bases lay between the germline ends. The CDR3 consists of 14 residues. The CDR3 DNA follows: TGTGCCAGCAGCCCGGGTTTCATGAACACTGAAGCTTTCTTT. Protein product: CASSPGFMNTEAFF.

This clone has only a few counts. The CDR3 here is CASKGTGTYEQYF. The CDR3 nucleotides are TGTGCCAGTAAGGGGACAGGGACCTACGAGCAGTACTTC. The chain couples TRBV19 to TRBJ2-7; 9 positions agree with TRBD1. The V and J ends lost 7 bases and 2 bases, in that order; junction bases with no gene match: 3. CDR3 length: 13 residues. CDR1 and CDR2 (germline): LNHDA, SQIVND (reference sequence). The entire variable domain, with the rest obtained from reference TRBV19 and TRBJ2-7, is as follows: DGGITQSPKYLFRKEGQNVTLSCEQNLNHDAMYWYRQDPGQGLRLIYYSQIVNDFQKGDIAEGYSVSREKKESFPLTVTSAQKNPTAFYLCASKGTGTYEQYFGPGTRLTVT.

The chain is built from TRBV25-1 and TRBJ1-6, with 7 bases lining up with TRBD1. V gave up 1 base and J gave up 4 bases; unmatched junction bases: 1. This CDR3 spans 15 amino acids. Looked up from germline, CDR1 is MGHDK and CDR2 is SYGVNS. The DNA of the CDR3 is TGTGCCAGCAGTGAATGGACAGGTTATAATTCACCCCTCCACTTT. As protein: CASSEWTGYNSPLHF.

This rearrangement joins TRBV29-1 to TRBJ1-1, with a tentative D call TRBD1 (5 bases). V lost 7 bases, J lost 5 bases, and 17 bases lay in between. CDR3 length: 13 residues. Germline CDR1 SQVTM, CDR2 ANQGSEA. CDR3: CSAESQGGTEAFF. DNA for the CDR3: TGCAGCGCTGAGTCCCAGGGAGGGACTGAAGCTTTCTTT.

The gene calls are TRBV7-8 and TRBJ2-7; a possible D gene is TRBD2 (5 bases). This CDR3 region has 15 residues. The germline V and J ends were trimmed by 5 bases and 2 bases, with 16 bases remaining between them. Germline V gene data show CDR1 as SGHVS and CDR2 as FQNEAQ. CDR3 sequence reads: CASSDPPGSTYEQYF. The CDR3 region has the DNA TGTGCCAGCAGCGACCCCCCGGGGAGCACCTACGAGCAGTACTTC.

The CDR3 reads CACMSTSDSWGTQYF. DNA for the CDR3: TGTGCCTGCATGTCGACTAGCGACTCTTGGGGGACCCAGTACTTC. The chain uses TRBV6-1 and TRBJ2-5, with 8 bases that match TRBD2. The J segment lost 7 bases and the V segment lost 11 bases, leaving 18 bases of the junction unmatched. Germline V gene lookup returns CDR1 MNHNS and CDR2 SASEGT. CDR3 length: 15 residues.

This chain joins TRBV4-3 and TRBJ2-7, with D unclear. Trimming took 1 base from V and 2 from J, leaving 6 bases between them. Germline CDR1 and CDR2: LGHNA and YSLEER. This CDR3 has 13 residues. The CDR3 is CASSQAVTYEQYF. The CDR3 DNA sequence: TGCGCCAGCAGCCAAGCAGTAACCTACGAGCAGTACTTC.

The chain joins TRBV6-4 to TRBJ2-1; TRBD2 aligns across 8 bases. The CDR3 is made up of 14 amino acids. Germline CDR1 is MRHNA and CDR2 is SNTAGT. The junction had 4 bases not matched to a gene; V was cut back by 8 bases and J by 1 base. CDR3 protein: CASGRGGSYNEQFF. In DNA, the CDR3 is TGTGCCAGCGGCCGGGGGGGGTCCTACAATGAGCAGTTCTTC.